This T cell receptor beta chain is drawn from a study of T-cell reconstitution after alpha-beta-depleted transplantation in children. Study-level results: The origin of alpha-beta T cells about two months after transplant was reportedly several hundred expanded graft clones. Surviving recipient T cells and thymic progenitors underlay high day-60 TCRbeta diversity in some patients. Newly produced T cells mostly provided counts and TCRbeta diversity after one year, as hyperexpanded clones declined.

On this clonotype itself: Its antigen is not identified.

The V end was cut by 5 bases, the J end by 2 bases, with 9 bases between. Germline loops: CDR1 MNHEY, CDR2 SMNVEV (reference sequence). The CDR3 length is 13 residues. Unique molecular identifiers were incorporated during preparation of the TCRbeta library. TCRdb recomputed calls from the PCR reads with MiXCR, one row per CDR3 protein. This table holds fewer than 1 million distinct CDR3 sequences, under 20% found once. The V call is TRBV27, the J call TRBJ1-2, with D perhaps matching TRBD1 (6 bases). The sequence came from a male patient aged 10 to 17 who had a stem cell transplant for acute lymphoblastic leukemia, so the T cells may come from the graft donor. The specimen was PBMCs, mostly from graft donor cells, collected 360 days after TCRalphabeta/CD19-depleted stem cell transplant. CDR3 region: CASSMQGNYGYTF. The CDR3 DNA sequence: TGTGCCAGCAGTATGCAGGGGAACTATGGCTACACCTTC.